This record looks at one TCR beta chain sequence and its context. These data are taken from a study of blood T cell repertoires in COVID-19. Per the original methods: Amplified reference gene primers provided the basis for estimating nucleated cell counts. Profiling relied on immunoSEQ multiplex PCR, and the TCRdb table lists in-frame clones only, not all of them. That table supplies the V and J calls and clone size; D and trimming were determined from the DNA. The sample has over 85,000 clones; about 90% are singletons. This CDR3 has 17 amino acids. Looked up from germline, CDR1 is KGHSH and CDR2 is LQKENI. Trimming cost V 4 bases and J 0 bases, with 18 bases left between them.

The sequencing sample was made of peripheral blood. This receptor was identified in a man in his forties or fifties with active COVID-19. The V and J genes are TRBV18 and TRBJ2-5; possibly TRBD2 for D (6 bases). The CDR3: CASSLNGGAQYQETQYF. The CDR3 nucleotides read TGTGCCAGCTCACTCAACGGGGGTGCCCAGTACCAAGAGACCCAGTACTTC.